Listed here are 19 T cell receptor beta chains from one sample, sequenced in a study of blood T cell repertoires in COVID-19. Clones were read by immunoSEQ multiplex PCR, and TCRdb kept only the in-frame ones, dropping some. The table lists around 220,000 clones, over 75% of them singletons. The specimen was peripheral blood. The receptors here all came from a human donor in a cohort sampled during active COVID-19.

The chain employs TRBV30 and TRBJ1-5; TRBD1 agrees at 8 bases. CDR3 length: 15 amino acids. Trimming at V came to 0 bases and at J to 6 bases, leaving 7 bases not matched to a gene. The V gene's germline CDR1 is GTSNPN and CDR2 SVGIG (reference sequence). The CDR3 here is CAWSVRDRRLQPQHF. Here the CDR3 DNA reads TGTGCCTGGAGTGTAAGGGACAGGAGACTTCAGCCCCAGCATTTT.

The J gene is TRBJ1-5, the V gene TRBV27; a possible D gene is TRBD1 (6 bases). V lost 5 bases, J lost 8 bases, and 19 bases lay in between. This CDR3 contains 15 residues. The germline V gene has CDR1 MNHEY and CDR2 SMNVEV (reference sequence). DNA of the CDR3: TGTGCCAGCAGTGGGGGAGGGGGACCGGGAAAGCCCCAGCATTTT. As protein: CASSGGGGPGKPQHF.

This clone was seen a handful of times. V gene TRBV30 combines with J gene TRBJ1-6, with D hard to call. Trimming took off 0 bases at V and 5 bases at J, with 11 bases between the two ends. CDR1 and CDR2 (germline): GTSNPN, SVGIG (reference sequence). CDR3 length: 15 amino acids. The chain's CDR3 is CAWSVSDFNNSPLHF. The DNA of the CDR3 is TGTGCCTGGAGTGTCTCGGACTTTAATAATTCACCCCTCCACTTT.

This clone was recorded only once. The chain's CDR3 is CATSWTVNTEAFF. CDR3 in DNA: TGTGCCACCTCTTGGACAGTGAACACTGAAGCTTTCTTT. The chain is built from TRBV19 and TRBJ1-1; tentative D call: TRBD1 (6 bases). The V gene lost 10 bases and the J gene lost 0 bases, with 12 bases spanning the gap. In germline, CDR1 is LNHDA, CDR2 SQIVND (reference sequence). The CDR3 has 13 residues.

This rearrangement joins TRBV3-1 (or the pseudogene TRBV3-2) to TRBJ1-2, with D unresolved. Looked up from germline, CDR1 is LGHDT and CDR2 is YNNKEL (reference sequence). The germline V and J ends were trimmed by 1 base and 5 bases, with 11 bases remaining between them. The CDR3 has 14 residues. CDR3 region: CASSQGGTSYGYTF. The CDR3 coding sequence is TGTGCCAGCAGCCAAGGCGGCACTTCTTATGGCTACACCTTC.

This clone was observed a single time. The chain links TRBV10-3 to TRBJ2-1; 10 bases map to TRBD2. This CDR3 is built from 14 residues. V dropped 8 bases and J dropped 8; count of bases not matched to a gene: 9. The germline gives CDR1 ENHRY, CDR2 SYGVKD. The CDR3 region is CAICLAGEGHEQFF. The CDR3 DNA sequence: TGTGCCATCTGCCTAGCGGGAGAGGGCCATGAGCAGTTCTTC.

The genes are TRBV6-2 or TRBV6-3 and TRBJ2-7; a possible D gene is TRBD2 (7 bases). Germline CDR1 MNHEY, CDR2 SVGEGT. V dropped 2 bases and J dropped 9 bases, with 11 bases sitting between them. There are 12 residues in the CDR3. The CDR3 region has the DNA TGTGCCAGCAGTTACGGGGGGGCTCGGCAGTACTTC. Amino acid sequence: CASSYGGARQYF.

In this sample, this clone turned up a few times. The chain recombines TRBV5-6 with TRBJ1-1; 7 bases fit TRBD1. V shed 2 bases and J 0 bases; nucleotides not matched to a gene: 1. Germline V gene sequence: CDR1 SGHDT, CDR2 YYEEEE. The CDR3 spans 14 residues. The DNA for the CDR3 is TGTGCCAGCAGCTTAGGACAGGTGAACACTGAAGCTTTCTTT. Residues: CASSLGQVNTEAFF.

The CDR3 sequence: CASSPNWTSGRYNEQFF. In nucleotides, the CDR3 is TGTGCCAGCAGTCCAAACTGGACTAGCGGGAGGTACAATGAGCAGTTCTTC. The chain recombines TRBV27 with TRBJ2-1; TRBD2 matches 14 bases. The J segment lost 4 bases and the V segment lost 5 bases, leaving 7 bases of the junction unmatched. Germline assignment: CDR1 MNHEY and CDR2 SMNVEV (reference sequence). This CDR3 has 17 amino acids.

The genes are TRBV28 and TRBJ2-6; tentatively, D is TRBD2 (5 bases). CDR1 MDHEN and CDR2 SYDVKM come from the germline V gene. Trimming pared 8 bases from V and 2 bases from J, leaving 10 bases between. This CDR3 has 14 amino acids. The CDR3 reads CASPKEAGANVLTF. In nucleotides, the CDR3 is TGTGCCAGCCCCAAGGAGGCTGGGGCCAACGTCCTGACTTTC.

The V and J genes are TRBV12-3 or TRBV12-4 and TRBJ1-2, with D unresolved. The CDR3 contains 13 residues. Deletions cut 7 bases from V and 2 bases from J, with 11 bases between. CDR3: CASNPALNYGYTF. CDR3 in DNA: TGTGCCAGCAACCCCGCGTTAAACTATGGCTACACCTTC.

As regards this clone: This sample includes further DNA sequences coding for the same CDR3. The gene calls are TRBV5-1 and TRBJ1-5, with D perhaps matching TRBD1 (5 bases). With 0 bases removed from V and 1 base from J, the gap between germline ends came to 8 bases. Germline V gene data show CDR1 as SGHRS and CDR2 as YFSETQ. This CDR3 region has 15 residues. The CDR3 spells CASSLVGGSNQPQHF. The CDR3 DNA reads as TGCGCCAGCAGCTTGGTCGGGGGGAGCAATCAGCCCCAGCATTTT.

This chain uses TRBV28 with TRBJ2-7; no clear D gene. Trimming left V 5 bases short and J 6 bases short, with 11 bases between. This CDR3 has 12 residues. Germline V gene lookup returns CDR1 MDHEN and CDR2 SYDVKM. The CDR3 is CASSPRLGEQYF. Here the CDR3 DNA reads TGTGCCAGCAGTCCCAGACTGGGCGAGCAGTACTTC.

This chain uses TRBV6-5 with TRBJ1-5, with no clear D. V lost 6 bases to trimming and J lost 1 base, with 10 bases between them. The CDR3 totals 14 residues. Germline V lookup: CDR1 MNHEY, CDR2 SVGAGI. This chain's CDR3 is CASRVDGSNQPQHF. The CDR3 bases are TGTGCCAGCAGGGTTGACGGGAGCAATCAGCCCCAGCATTTT.

This chain links TRBV7-2 with TRBJ1-3; D gene unclear. This CDR3 contains 14 residues. Germline CDR1 and CDR2: SGHTA and FQGNSA. Trimming took 3 bases from V and 2 from J, leaving 8 bases between them. CDR3 region: CASSFRTAGNTIYF. The CDR3 nucleotides read TGTGCCAGCAGCTTCCGAACAGCTGGAAACACCATATATTTT.

The genes are TRBV10-3 and TRBJ1-2; weak D call: TRBD1 (6 bases). The germline V gene encodes CDR1 ENHRY and CDR2 SYGVKD. Trimming stripped 3 bases from V and 7 bases from J, with 15 bases between. The CDR3 has 14 amino acids. CDR3 loop: CAISEWQGLSGYTF. The CDR3 DNA reads TGTGCCATCAGTGAATGGCAGGGGTTGAGTGGCTACACCTTC.

In the case of this clone: Other DNA sequences within the sample encode an identical CDR3. The chain uses TRBV19 and TRBJ1-2; the D is unclear. This CDR3 region has 12 residues. V dropped 3 bases and J dropped 8 bases, with 10 bases sitting between them. Germline V CDR1 and CDR2: LNHDA, SQIVND (reference sequence). DNA for the CDR3: TGTGCCAGTAGTATCAGGTTTGGGGGCTACACCTTC. Translation gives CASSIRFGGYTF.

This clone was observed once. The rearrangement links TRBV28 to TRBJ1-4; 7 bases are shared with TRBD1. J gave up 8 bases and V 10 bases, and 10 bases lay outside the gene matches. This CDR3 region has 13 residues. Germline V lookup: CDR1 MDHEN, CDR2 SYDVKM. DNA of the CDR3: TGTGCCACCAGAGGGGGCAGAAGAGAAAAACTGTTTTTT. Translation gives CATRGGRREKLFF.

The V gene is TRBV5-4, the J gene TRBJ2-7; TRBD2 matches at 8 bases. Germline CDR1 reads SGHNT; CDR2 reads YYREEE (reference sequence). There are 16 residues in the CDR3. The V and J ends lost 3 bases and 1 base, in that order; junction bases with no gene match: 9. CDR3 residues: CASSSGGAARSYEQYF. For the CDR3, the DNA is TGTGCCAGCAGCTCGGGGGGGGCAGCAAGATCCTACGAGCAGTACTTC.